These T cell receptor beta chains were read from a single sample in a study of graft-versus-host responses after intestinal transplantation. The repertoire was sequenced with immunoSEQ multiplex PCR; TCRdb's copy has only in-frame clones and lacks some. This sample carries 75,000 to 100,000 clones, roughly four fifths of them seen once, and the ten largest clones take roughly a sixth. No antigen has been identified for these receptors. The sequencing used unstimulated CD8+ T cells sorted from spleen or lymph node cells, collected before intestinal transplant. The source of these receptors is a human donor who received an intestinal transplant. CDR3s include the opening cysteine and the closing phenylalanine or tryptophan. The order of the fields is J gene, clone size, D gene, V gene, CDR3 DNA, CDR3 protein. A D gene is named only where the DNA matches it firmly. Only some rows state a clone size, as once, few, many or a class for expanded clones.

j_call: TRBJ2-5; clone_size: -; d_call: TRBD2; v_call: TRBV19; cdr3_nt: TGTGCCAGTAGTATTGGCGGGGGTTGGGAGACCCAGTACTTC; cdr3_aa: CASSIGGGWETQYF
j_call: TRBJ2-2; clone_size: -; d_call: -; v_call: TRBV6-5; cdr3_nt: TGTGCCAGCAGGGGGCGGGGGGAGCTGTTTTTT; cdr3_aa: CASRGRGELFF
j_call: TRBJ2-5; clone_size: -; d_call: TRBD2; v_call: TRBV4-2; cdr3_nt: TGTGCCAGCAGCCAAGCACTAGCGGGAGGTTTGTGGGAGACCCAGTACTTC; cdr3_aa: CASSQALAGGLWETQYF
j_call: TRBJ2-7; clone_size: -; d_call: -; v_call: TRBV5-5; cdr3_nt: TGTGCCAGCAGCTTGGTCGGAGACTACGAGCAGTACTTC; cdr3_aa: CASSLVGDYEQYF
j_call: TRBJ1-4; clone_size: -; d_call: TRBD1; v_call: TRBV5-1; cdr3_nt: TGCGCCAGCAGCTCCCCCACGGACAGGGGATATGAAAAACTGTTTTTT; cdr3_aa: CASSSPTDRGYEKLFF
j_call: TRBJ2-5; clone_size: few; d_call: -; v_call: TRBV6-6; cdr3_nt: TGTGCCAGCAGTCCCTCGGAGTCGGGTAAAGAGACCCAGTACTTC; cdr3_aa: CASSPSESGKETQYF
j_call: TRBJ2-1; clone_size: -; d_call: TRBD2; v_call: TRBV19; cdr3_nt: TGTGCCAGTAGCCAAACTAGCGGGACTTACAATGAGCAGTTCTTC; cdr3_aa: CASSQTSGTYNEQFF
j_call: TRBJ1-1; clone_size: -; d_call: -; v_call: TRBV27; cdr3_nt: TGTGCCAGCAGTTTATTCCCCGGGGTTCAGGTGAACACTGAAGCTTTCTTT; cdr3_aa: CASSLFPGVQVNTEAFF
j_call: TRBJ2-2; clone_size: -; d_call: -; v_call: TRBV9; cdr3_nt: TGTGCCAGCAGCAGATCTAGGGACGCGAACACCGGGGAGCTGTTTTTT; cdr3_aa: CASSRSRDANTGELFF
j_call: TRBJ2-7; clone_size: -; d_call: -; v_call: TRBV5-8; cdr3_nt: TGTGCCAGCAGCTTGGAAGACAGATCCTACGAGCAGTACTTC; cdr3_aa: CASSLEDRSYEQYF
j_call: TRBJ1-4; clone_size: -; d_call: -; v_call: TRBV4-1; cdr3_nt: TGCGCCAGCAGCCAAGAACCCGTCGGGACCTCAACTAATGAAAAACTGTTTTTT; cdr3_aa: CASSQEPVGTSTNEKLFF
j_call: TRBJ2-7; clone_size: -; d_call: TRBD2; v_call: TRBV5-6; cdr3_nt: TGTGCCAGCAGCTCCGGGACTAGCGGGACCTGCTTC; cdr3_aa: CASSSGTSGTCF
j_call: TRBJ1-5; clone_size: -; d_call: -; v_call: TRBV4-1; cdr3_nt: TGCGCCAGCAGCCAGTTCGAGGTGGCAATAGGTCAGCCCCAGCATTTT; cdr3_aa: CASSQFEVAIGQPQHF
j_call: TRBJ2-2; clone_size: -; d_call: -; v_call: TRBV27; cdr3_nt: TGTGCCAGCAGTTTAAGCGCCCCGAACACCGGGGAGCTGTTTTTT; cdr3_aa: CASSLSAPNTGELFF
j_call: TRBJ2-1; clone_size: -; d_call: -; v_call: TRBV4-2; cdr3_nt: TGTGCCAGCAGCCCAGAGTACTATGGGGATTCCAATGAGCAGTTCTTC; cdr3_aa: CASSPEYYGDSNEQFF
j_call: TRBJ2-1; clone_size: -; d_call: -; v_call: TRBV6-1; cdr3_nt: TGTGCCAGCAGTCTTACTCCCCAGTACAATGAGCAGTTCTTC; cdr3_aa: CASSLTPQYNEQFF
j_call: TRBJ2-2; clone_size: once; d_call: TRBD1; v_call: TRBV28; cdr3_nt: TGTGCCAGCAGTTTAAATGTCGGGACAGAGCTCACCGGGGAGCTGTTTTTT; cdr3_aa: CASSLNVGTELTGELFF
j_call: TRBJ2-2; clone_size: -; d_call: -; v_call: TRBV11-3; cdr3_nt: TGTGCCAGCAGCTTCAAACACGGGGGCGGTAACACCGGGGAGCTGTTTTTT; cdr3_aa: CASSFKHGGGNTGELFF
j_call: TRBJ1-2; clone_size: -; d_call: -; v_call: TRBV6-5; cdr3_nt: TGTGCCAGCAGTTACTCGAACGGGGAATATGGCTACACCTTC; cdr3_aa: CASSYSNGEYGYTF
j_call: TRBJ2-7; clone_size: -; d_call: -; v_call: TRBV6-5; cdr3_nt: TGTGCCAGCAGTTACTCGGCAGGTACCTACGAGCAGTACTTC; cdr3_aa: CASSYSAGTYEQYF
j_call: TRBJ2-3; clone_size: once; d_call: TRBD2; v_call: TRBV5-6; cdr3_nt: TGTGCCAGCAGCTTAGGGACTAGCGCAGATACGCAGTATTTT; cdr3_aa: CASSLGTSADTQYF
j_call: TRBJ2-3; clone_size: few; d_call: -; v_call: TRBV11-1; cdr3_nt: TGTGCCAGCGGAGAGGCTAGATCAGATACGCAGTATTTT; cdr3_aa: CASGEARSDTQYF
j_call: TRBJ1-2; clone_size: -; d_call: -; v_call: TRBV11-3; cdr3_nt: TGTGCCAGCAGTCCCGGGACAACAACTCTTAACTATGGCTACACCTTC; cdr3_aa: CASSPGTTTLNYGYTF
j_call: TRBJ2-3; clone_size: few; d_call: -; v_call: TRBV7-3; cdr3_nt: TGTGCCAGCAGCCCCAGGGGGGCGGGAGATACGCAGTATTTT; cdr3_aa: CASSPRGAGDTQYF
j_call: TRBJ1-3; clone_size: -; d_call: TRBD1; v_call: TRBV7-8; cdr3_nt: TGTGCCAGCAGCTTACAACCAGGGGGCCCTGGAAACACCATATATTTT; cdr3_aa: CASSLQPGGPGNTIYF
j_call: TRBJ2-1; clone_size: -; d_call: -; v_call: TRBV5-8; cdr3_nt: TGTGCCAGCAGCTTGGGTGGGAGCGCCCACAATGAGCAGTTCTTC; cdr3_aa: CASSLGGSAHNEQFF
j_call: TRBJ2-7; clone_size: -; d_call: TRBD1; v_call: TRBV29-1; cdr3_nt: TGCAGCGTTGGGGGGCCAGGGGGCGCCTACGAGCAGTACTTC; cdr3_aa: CSVGGPGGAYEQYF
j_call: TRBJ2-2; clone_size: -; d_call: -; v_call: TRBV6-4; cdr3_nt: TGTGCCAGCAGTGACCGACTGAACACCGGGGAGCTGTTTTTT; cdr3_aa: CASSDRLNTGELFF
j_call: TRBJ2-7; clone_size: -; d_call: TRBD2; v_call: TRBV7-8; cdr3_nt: TGTGCCAGCAGCCCAGATCCCGGGAGGCTGTACGAGCAGTACTTC; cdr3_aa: CASSPDPGRLYEQYF
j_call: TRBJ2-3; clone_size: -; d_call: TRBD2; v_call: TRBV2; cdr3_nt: TGTGCCAGCAGTACAGGGACTAGCGGTTACACAGATACGCAGTATTTT; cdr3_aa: CASSTGTSGYTDTQYF
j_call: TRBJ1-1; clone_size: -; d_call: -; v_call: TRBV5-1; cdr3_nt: TGCGCCAGCAGCTTTTGGACAGACATGAACACTGAAGCTTTCTTT; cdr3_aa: CASSFWTDMNTEAFF
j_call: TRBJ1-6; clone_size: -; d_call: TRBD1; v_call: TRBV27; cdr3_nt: TGTGCCAGCAGCCCCCGGGACAGTGTCTATAATTCACCCCTCCACTTT; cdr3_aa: CASSPRDSVYNSPLHF
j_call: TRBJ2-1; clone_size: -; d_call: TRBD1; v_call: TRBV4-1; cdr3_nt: TGCGCCAGCAGCCTCCGGGACAGGAGCTACAATGAGCAGTTCTTC; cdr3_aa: CASSLRDRSYNEQFF
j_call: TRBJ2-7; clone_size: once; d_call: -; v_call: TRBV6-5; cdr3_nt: TGTGCCAGCAGTTACGGCCTGGGAACTAGAGACCACGAGCAGTACTTC; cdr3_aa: CASSYGLGTRDHEQYF
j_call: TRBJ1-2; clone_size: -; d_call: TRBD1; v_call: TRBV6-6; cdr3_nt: TGTGCCAGCAGTCCCCGGACAGGGACCTATGGCTACACCTTC; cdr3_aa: CASSPRTGTYGYTF
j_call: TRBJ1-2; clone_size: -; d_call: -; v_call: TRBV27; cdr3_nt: TGTGCCAGCAGTTTCTATGGGGCGGGCGCTGGCTACACCTTC; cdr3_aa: CASSFYGAGAGYTF
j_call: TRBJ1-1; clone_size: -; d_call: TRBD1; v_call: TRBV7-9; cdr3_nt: TGTGCCAGCAGCTCCTCGACAGGGAGGGGAGCTTTCTTT; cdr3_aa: CASSSSTGRGAFF
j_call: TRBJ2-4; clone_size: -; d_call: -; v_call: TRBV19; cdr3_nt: TGTGCCAGTAGTACACAGGGCTTTGTCAAAAACATTCAGTACTTC; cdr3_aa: CASSTQGFVKNIQYF
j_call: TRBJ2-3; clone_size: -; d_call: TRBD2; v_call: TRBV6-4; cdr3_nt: TGTGCCAGCAGTGACTCGACTAGCGGGGGAGATACGCAGTATTTT; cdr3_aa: CASSDSTSGGDTQYF
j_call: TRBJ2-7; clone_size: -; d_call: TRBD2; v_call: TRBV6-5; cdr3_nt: TGTGCCAGCAGTTACTCGCTAGCGGGAGTGTACGAGCAGTACTTC; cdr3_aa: CASSYSLAGVYEQYF
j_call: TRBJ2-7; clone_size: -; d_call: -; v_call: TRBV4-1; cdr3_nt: TGCGCCAGCAGCCAACCCCAGGGGATCTCGTCCTACGAGCAGTACTTC; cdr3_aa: CASSQPQGISSYEQYF
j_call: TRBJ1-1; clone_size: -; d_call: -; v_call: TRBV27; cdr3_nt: TGTGCCAGCATCCCCCGGGGGGTGAACACTGAAGCTTTCTTT; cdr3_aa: CASIPRGVNTEAFF
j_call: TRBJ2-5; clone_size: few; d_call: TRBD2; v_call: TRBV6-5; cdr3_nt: TGTGCCAGCAGTTACTCCTTTCGGGGGGGAAGGGAGACCCAGTACTTC; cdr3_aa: CASSYSFRGGRETQYF